This entry lists 9 T cell receptor beta chains sequenced from one sample in a study of persistence of HIV-infected CD4 T cells. These receptors' targets are unknown. Anti-CD3/anti-CD28 beads served as a nonspecific positive control stimulus. Sorting selected CD4+ T cells upregulating both CD40 ligand and CD69. The libraries were made with immunoSEQ version 4 in survey mode. Measured with immunoSEQ multiplex PCR; TCRdb has only the in-frame clones, and not every one. Of more than 30,000 clones in the sample, 87% were seen once. Source: CD4+ T cells sorted from PBMCs after roughly 18-hour stimulation, taken from a patient who received antiretroviral therapy. The origin of the receptors is an adult man with HIV who was CMV-seropositive.

This chain links TRBV19 with TRBJ2-2; D not certain. Germline lookup yields CDR1 LNHDA and CDR2 SQIVND (reference sequence). V was clipped by 3 bases and J by 9 bases, with 20 bases between them. This CDR3 is 16 amino acids long. CDR3 sequence: CASSIPFQARSRELFF. CDR3 sequence (DNA): TGTGCCAGTAGTATCCCTTTTCAGGCGAGGTCCCGGGAGCTGTTTTTT.

The chain joins TRBV7-8 to TRBJ1-6, with 9 bases matching TRBD1. Per the germline V gene, CDR1 is SGHVS and CDR2 is FQNEAQ. This CDR3 comprises 15 residues. J gave up 10 bases and V 7 bases, and 11 bases lay outside the gene matches. The CDR3 reads CASTESGTGFSPLHF. The CDR3 DNA reads TGTGCCAGCACCGAGTCCGGGACAGGGTTCTCACCCCTCCACTTT.

The J gene is TRBJ2-7, the V gene TRBV6-2 or TRBV6-3, with TRBD2 matching over 7 bases. J gave up 3 bases and V 6 bases, and 5 bases lay outside the gene matches. Germline CDR1 is MNHEY and CDR2 is SVGEGT. CDR3 length equals 13 residues. The CDR3 region has the DNA TGTGCCAGCAGCTGGACTAGAAACTACGAGCAGTACTTC. The encoded protein is CASSWTRNYEQYF.

The gene calls are TRBV2 and TRBJ1-5, with D unresolved. V was trimmed by 0 bases and J by 6 bases, leaving 12 bases between them. The CDR3 length is 15 residues. The germline V gene has CDR1 SNHLY and CDR2 FYNNEI. Here the CDR3 DNA reads TGTGCCAGCAGTGAAGCCGTAAATTCGATTCAGCCCCAGCATTTT. It codes for CASSEAVNSIQPQHF.

This rearrangement joins TRBV5-4 to TRBJ2-6; possible D gene TRBD2, 5 bases. The V end lost 0 bases, the J end lost 1 base, and 8 bases lay between the germline ends. The CDR3 loop spans 16 amino acids. Germline V lookup: CDR1 SGHNT, CDR2 YYREEE (reference sequence). CDR3: CASSLGGRSGANVLTF. DNA for the CDR3: TGTGCCAGCAGCTTGGGAGGGCGGTCTGGGGCCAACGTCCTGACTTTC.

The chain is built from TRBV6-5 and TRBJ2-3; 9 bases agree with TRBD2. The CDR3 has 15 residues. With 6 bases clipped from V and 3 bases from J, the junction kept 7 bases outside the gene matches. Germline-derived CDR1 and CDR2 are MNHEY and SVGAGI. CDR3 sequence: CASSLSGGRTDTQYF. Here the CDR3 DNA reads TGTGCCAGCAGCCTTAGCGGGGGTAGGACAGATACGCAGTATTTT.

The chain carries TRBV4-1 and TRBJ2-7, with 10 bases fitting TRBD2. Germline trimming cut 7 bases from V and 2 bases from J; bases unmatched to any gene: 11. Germline CDR1 and CDR2: MGHRA and YSYEKL. The CDR3 contains 16 residues. The CDR3 spells CASTLTRTSGTYEQYF. CDR3 sequence (DNA): TGCGCCAGCACGCTTACCCGCACTAGCGGGACCTACGAGCAGTACTTC.

The rearrangement uses TRBV6-6 and TRBJ1-4, with D possibly being TRBD1 (5 bases). The CDR3 is made up of 15 amino acids. V was clipped by 5 bases and J by 7 bases, with 17 bases between them. In germline, CDR1 is MNHNY, CDR2 SVGAGI (reference sequence). CDR3: CASSRGATDAEKLFF. For the CDR3, the DNA is TGTGCCAGCAGTCGAGGGGCCACGGACGCTGAAAAACTGTTTTTT.

This chain links TRBV9 with TRBJ2-7; D is uncertain. In germline, CDR1 is SGDLS, CDR2 YYNGEE. Trimming cost V 0 bases and J 1 base, with 11 bases left between them. The CDR3 extends over 15 amino acids. CDR3 region: CASSVELGGSYEQYF. CDR3 coding DNA: TGTGCCAGCAGCGTAGAGCTGGGCGGATCCTACGAGCAGTACTTC. Combining the CDR3 with reference TRBV9 and TRBJ2-7 gives the whole variable domain DSGVTQTPKHLITATGQRVTLRCSPRSGDLSVYWYQQSLDQGLQFLIQYYNGEERAKGNILERFSAQQFPDLHSELNLSSLELGDSALYFCASSVELGGSYEQYFGPGTRLTVT.